This TCR beta chain was identified in a study of blood T cell repertoires in COVID-19. Study-wide background: From the United States, Italy and Spain came samples of acute and convalescent COVID-19. From T cells, B-cell-depleted T cells, or PBMCs came the material, which was cDNA or gDNA.

Trimming took 3 bases from V and 0 from J; bases not matched to a gene: 8. The CDR3 has 17 residues. Germline CDR1 SGDLS, CDR2 YYNGEE. Per the original methods: Researchers report that nucleated cell counts were estimated from reference gene primer amplification. Some clones are missing from TCRdb's copy, which holds only in-frame ones; the method was immunoSEQ multiplex PCR. The D gene and trimming were derived from the DNA, and the V and J assignments and clone size from that table. The sample includes about 49,000 clones, roughly 82% of them seen just once. Sequenced: peripheral blood. This chain links TRBV9 with TRBJ2-3; 9 bases line up with TRBD2. This receptor was identified in a woman between 55 and 75 years old with acute or convalescent COVID-19. The CDR3 DNA reads as TGTGCCAGCAGCGCCTCTCTAGCGGGGATAAGCACAGATACGCAGTATTTT. Translating it yields CASSASLAGISTDTQYF. The whole variable domain, remainder taken from reference TRBV9 and TRBJ2-3, is DSGVTQTPKHLITATGQRVTLRCSPRSGDLSVYWYQQSLDQGLQFLIQYYNGEERAKGNILERFSAQQFPDLHSELNLSSLELGDSALYFCASSASLAGISTDTQYFGPGTRLTVL.